The next 24 T cell receptor beta chains were all read from a single sample in a study of early T cells in non-severe SARS-CoV-2 infection. TCRdb re-derived calls from the 5' RACE reads in MiXCR, one entry per CDR3 protein. The sample holds around 53,000 distinct CDR3 sequences, approximately 7.5% seen once. The sequenced material came from whole blood. These receptors were taken from an adult who was a healthcare worker with PCR-confirmed SARS-CoV-2 infection or an uninfected control (not recorded which).

The table lists this clonotype with many counts. V and J are TRBV29-1 and TRBJ1-1; possible D gene TRBD1, 5 bases. Germline CDR1 SQVTM, CDR2 ANQGSEA. The CDR3 has 12 residues. V gave up 8 bases and J gave up 1 base, with 11 bases separating them. CDR3 DNA: TGCAGCCTCAGTAGGGGGAACACTGAAGCTTTCTTT. Protein sequence: CSLSRGNTEAFF.

This clonotype was seen at least ten times. In nucleotides, the CDR3 is TGTGCCAGCAGTTACGGGGGTTACAATGCAGATACGCAGTATTTT. Residues: CASSYGGYNADTQYF. The genes are TRBV6-6 and TRBJ2-3; D may be TRBD1 or TRBD2 (5 bases each). The CDR3 covers 15 residues. Deletions cut 2 bases from V and 4 bases from J, with 13 bases between. Germline V gene sequence: CDR1 MNHNY, CDR2 SVGAGI (reference sequence).

This clonotype was seen ten or more times. The chain is built from TRBV7-8 and TRBJ1-1; possibly TRBD1 for D (5 bases). The CDR3 is 14 amino acids. The germline V gene encodes CDR1 SGHVS and CDR2 FQNEAQ. Trimming took 1 base from V and 1 from J, leaving 7 bases between them. The CDR3 here is CASSLVGENTEAFF. The CDR3 DNA follows: TGTGCCAGCAGCTTAGTGGGGGAGAACACTGAAGCTTTCTTT.

The chain couples TRBV28 to TRBJ2-5; TRBD1 is a possible D gene (5 bases). The ends were cut back, 5 bases at V and 1 base at J, with 14 bases in the middle. CDR3 size: 15 residues. Germline CDR1 MDHEN, CDR2 SYDVKM. Here the CDR3 DNA reads TGTGCCAGCAGTCCTCCCAGGACAAGCCAAGAGACCCAGTACTTC. Amino acid sequence: CASSPPRTSQETQYF.

The chain joins TRBV6-1 to TRBJ2-7; 9 nucleotides line up with TRBD1. In germline, CDR1 is MNHNS, CDR2 SASEGT. This CDR3 has 14 amino acids. Trimming took 8 bases from V and 3 from J; bases not matched to a gene: 8. The DNA of the CDR3 is TGTGCCAGCCCCCCCGGGACAGGGAACTACGAGCAGTACTTC. Translated: CASPPGTGNYEQYF.

The sample holds many counts of this clonotype. The chain joins TRBV5-1 to TRBJ2-1; D gene uncertain. The CDR3 extends over 15 amino acids. Trimming shortened V by 1 base and J by 0 bases, and 8 bases separated the two germline ends. Germline V lookup: CDR1 SGHRS, CDR2 YFSETQ. CDR3 region: CASSLTLSSYNEQFF. CDR3 DNA sequence: TGCGCCAGCAGCTTGACACTTTCCTCCTACAATGAGCAGTTCTTC. The whole variable domain, filled in from reference TRBV5-1 and TRBJ2-1, reads KAGVTQTPRYLIKTRGQQVTLSCSPISGHRSVSWYQQTPGQGLQFLFEYFSETQRNKGNFPGRFSGRQFSNSRSEMNVSTLELGDSALYLCASSLTLSSYNEQFFGPGTRLTVL.

The chain is built from TRBV18 and TRBJ2-2; the D gene could be TRBD1 or TRBD2 (5 bases each). V gave up 6 bases and J gave up 3 bases, with 17 bases separating them. CDR1 and CDR2 (germline): KGHSH, LQKENI. The CDR3 has 16 amino acids. This chain's CDR3 is CASSHQGRSYTGELFF. Written as DNA, the CDR3 is TGTGCCAGCTCCCACCAGGGACGCTCGTACACCGGGGAGCTGTTTTTT.

There are many counts of this clonotype. The chain couples TRBV28 to TRBJ2-7; D is ambiguous. The V end lost 9 bases, the J end lost 0 bases, and 12 bases lay between the germline ends. Per germline, CDR1 MDHEN and CDR2 SYDVKM. The CDR3 is 13 amino acids. The DNA for the CDR3 is TGTGCCAGTAGGACGCCCAGCTCCTACGAGCAGTACTTC. Its translation is CASRTPSSYEQYF.

This clonotype was detected many times. The chain has TRBV29-1 and TRBJ2-1, with 8 bases that match TRBD2. The CDR3 covers 16 residues. The V gene end was trimmed by 1 base and the J gene end by 1 base; junction bases not matched to a gene: 6. Germline CDR1 SQVTM, CDR2 ANQGSEA. DNA of the CDR3: TGCAGCGTTGAAGGATGGCGGGGGGATTCCTACAATGAGCAGTTCTTC. Amino acids: CSVEGWRGDSYNEQFF.

This clonotype was counted ten times or more. The rearrangement links TRBV19 to TRBJ1-4; D is possibly TRBD1 (5 bases). Germline-derived CDR1 and CDR2 are LNHDA and SQIVND (reference sequence). This CDR3 has 15 residues. V was clipped by 4 bases and J by 8 bases, with 17 bases between them. The CDR3 spells CASSSAWGYVEKLFF. In nucleotides, the CDR3 is TGTGCCAGTAGTAGCGCATGGGGCTACGTCGAAAAACTGTTTTTT. The full variable domain, completed using reference TRBV19 and TRBJ1-4, is DGGITQSPKYLFRKEGQNVTLSCEQNLNHDAMYWYRQDPGQGLRLIYYSQIVNDFQKGDIAEGYSVSREKKESFPLTVTSAQKNPTAFYLCASSSAWGYVEKLFFGSGTQLSVL.

This clonotype has a count of ten or more. The chain uses TRBV7-9 and TRBJ1-1; unclear D gene. Trimming stripped 5 bases from V and 1 base from J, with 11 bases between. Germline assignment: CDR1 SEHNR and CDR2 FQNEAQ (reference sequence). This CDR3 has 14 residues. Written as DNA, the CDR3 is TGTGCCAGCAGCCCCTTACAGAAGAACACTGAAGCTTTCTTT. This encodes CASSPLQKNTEAFF.

This clonotype was seen a handful of times. The chain uses TRBV5-6 and TRBJ2-5; D assignment may be TRBD1 or TRBD2 (5 bases each). CDR3 length: 15 residues. Germline V gene data show CDR1 as SGHDT and CDR2 as YYEEEE. V shed 2 bases and J shed 5 bases, with 16 bases lying between them. The CDR3 coding sequence is TGTGCCAGCAGCTTAAAACAGGTCACGGGGGAGACCCAGTACTTC. Translation: CASSLKQVTGETQYF. The variable domain in full, with the rest retrieved from reference TRBV5-6 and TRBJ2-5, is DAGVTQSPTHLIKTRGQQVTLRCSPKSGHDTVSWYQQALGQGPQFIFQYYEEEERQRGNFPDRFSGHQFPNYSSELNVNALLLGDSALYLCASSLKQVTGETQYFGPGTRLLVL.

In this sample, this clonotype turned up many times. The V call is TRBV4-3, the J call TRBJ1-1, with D unresolved. V lost 0 bases and J lost 1, with 9 bases in between. The CDR3 totals 15 residues. Germline-derived CDR1 and CDR2 are LGHNA and YSLEER. CDR3 in DNA: TGCGCCAGCAGCCAAGATCTTTCAGGGAACACTGAAGCTTTCTTT. Its translation is CASSQDLSGNTEAFF.

This clonotype was seen a handful of times. The chain carries TRBV19 and TRBJ2-1, with 7 bases identical to TRBD1. The V and J ends lost 6 bases and 6 bases, in that order; junction bases with no gene match: 5. Germline V CDR1 and CDR2: LNHDA, SQIVND (reference sequence). The CDR3 is 13 amino acids. The CDR3 loop is CASRGQPGNEQFF. The CDR3 DNA reads as TGTGCCAGTAGGGGACAGCCAGGCAATGAGCAGTTCTTC.

This clonotype turned up a few times. The CDR3 DNA reads as TGTGCCAGCAGAGACGACAGGGCGGTGGGAAACACCATATATTTT. Amino acids: CASRDDRAVGNTIYF. The chain employs TRBV2 and TRBJ1-3; 7 bases are shared with TRBD1. The CDR3 covers 15 residues. V lost 6 bases to trimming and J lost 4 bases; unmatched junction nucleotides: 9. Germline CDR1 SNHLY, CDR2 FYNNEI.

In its sample, this clonotype was seen a few times. The chain couples TRBV7-8 to TRBJ2-5; 7 nucleotides align to TRBD1. The germline CDR1 and CDR2 sequences are SGHVS and FQNEAQ. J was trimmed by 2 bases and V by 4 bases; bases with no gene match: 13. The CDR3 spans 17 residues. The CDR3 bases are TGTGCCAGCAGCTCTAGCTTACGACAGGGCACACAAGAGACCCAGTACTTC. Amino acid sequence: CASSSSLRQGTQETQYF.

Comment on this clonotype: One end of the junction does not line up with germline, which may come from a read error. CDR3 sequence (DNA): TGTGCCAGCAGCTTGGGACTAGTGAGCACAGATACGCAGTGTTTT. This codes for CASSLGLVSTDTQCF. This chain links TRBV7-2 with TRBJ2-3; TRBD2 matches at 8 bases. The CDR3 is 15 amino acids. Germline-derived CDR1 and CDR2 are SGHTA and FQGNSA.

In its sample, this clonotype was seen many times. V and J are TRBV2 and TRBJ1-2; TRBD1 matches at 11 bases. The CDR3 is 14 amino acids. V lost 6 bases and J lost 6; bases outside the gene matches: 6. Germline assignment: CDR1 SNHLY and CDR2 FYNNEI. DNA for the CDR3: TGTGCCAGCAGAGGACAGGGGGCGCGGGATGGCTACACCTTC. As protein: CASRGQGARDGYTF.

This clonotype showed up many times. The J gene is TRBJ2-4, the V gene TRBV27, with D hard to call. Between the trimmed V and J ends, which lost 3 bases and 1 base, there was a span of 7 bases. CDR3 size: 14 residues. Germline loops: CDR1 MNHEY, CDR2 SMNVEV (reference sequence). The DNA for the CDR3 is TGTGCCAGCAGTTTGACCACTGCCAAAAACATTCAGTACTTC. Translated: CASSLTTAKNIQYF.

The sample holds a few counts of this clonotype. This chain links TRBV27 with TRBJ2-7; TRBD1 matches at 9 bases. V gave up 2 bases and J gave up 3 bases; unmatched junction bases: 8. Per the germline V gene, CDR1 is MNHEY and CDR2 is SMNVEV (reference sequence). The CDR3 length is 16 residues. The CDR3 nucleotides read TGTGCCAGCAGTTTAGGGGTGGGGACAGGGTACTACGAGCAGTACTTC. It codes for CASSLGVGTGYYEQYF.

The table lists this clonotype with a few counts. J is TRBJ2-2 and V is TRBV20-1, with 8 bases that match TRBD1. Unmatched junction bases numbered 6, after V lost 0 bases and J lost 6 bases. The CDR3 has 15 residues. Germline lookup yields CDR1 DFQATT and CDR2 SNEGSKA (reference sequence). The DNA for the CDR3 is TGCAGTGCTAGAGAGGACAGGGCCCCACCCGGGGAGCTGTTTTTT. Translating gives CSAREDRAPPGELFF.

There are many counts of this clonotype. The J gene is TRBJ1-2, the V gene TRBV30, with 7 nucleotides matching TRBD1. This CDR3 region has 14 residues. Germline CDR1 reads GTSNPN; CDR2 reads SVGIG (reference sequence). V shed 1 base and J 8 bases; nucleotides not matched to a gene: 10. CDR3 protein: CAWSARGRMGGYTF. DNA of the CDR3: TGTGCCTGGAGTGCGAGGGGGCGGATGGGAGGCTACACCTTC.

This clonotype was recorded a few times. V and J are TRBV21-1 and TRBJ1-5; the table names TRBD1, a call not compared with the DNA. TRBV21-1 is a pseudogene locus. CDR3 length: 14 residues. CDR3 amino acids: CATRLGQINQPQHF. The CDR3 DNA reads TGTGCCACCCGTCTGGGACAAATCAATCAGCCCCAGCATTTT.

V gene TRBV20-1 combines with J gene TRBJ2-3; 10 bases are a match to TRBD1. Losses at the gene ends were 4 bases for V and 7 bases for J; bases not matched to a gene: 5. From germline, CDR1 is DFQATT and CDR2 SNEGSKA (reference sequence). The length of the CDR3 is 13 residues. CDR3 sequence reads: CSATRDRGNTQYF. CDR3 nucleotides: TGCAGTGCTACCCGGGACAGGGGAAATACGCAGTATTTT.